Presented here are 14 T cell receptor beta chains from one specimen sequenced in a study of T cell responses to AZD1222 COVID-19 vaccine. The protocol was immunoSEQ multiplex PCR, while the TCRdb copy is restricted to in-frame clones and leaves out a portion. The data hold tens of thousands of clones, with 90% observed a single time. Sequenced here: peripheral blood, sampled on day 0 of AZD1222 vaccination. The receptors derive from an adult in good health.

The V gene is TRBV6-2 or TRBV6-3, the J gene TRBJ1-6, with D unresolved. Germline values: CDR1 MNHEY, CDR2 SVGEGT. Trimming left V 6 bases short and J 7 bases short, with 13 bases between. This CDR3 region has 14 residues. The CDR3 loop is CASSPSRRNSPLHF. CDR3 in DNA: TGTGCCAGCAGCCCGAGCCGGAGGAATTCACCCCTCCACTTT.

CDR3 in DNA: TGTGCCAGTGCAAACGGGGACTCTGGGGCCAACGTCCTGACTTTC. Protein product: CASANGDSGANVLTF. The rearrangement uses TRBV19 and TRBJ2-6; the D gene is possibly TRBD2 (5 bases). Germline-derived CDR1 and CDR2 are LNHDA and SQIVND (reference sequence). With 8 bases removed from V and 0 bases from J, the gap between germline ends came to 11 bases. The CDR3 consists of 15 residues.

This clone was observed a single time. The chain joins TRBV2 to TRBJ2-7; D is ambiguous. Trimming removed 6 bases from V and 0 bases from J, with 9 bases in between. CDR3 size: 13 residues. Looked up from germline, CDR1 is SNHLY and CDR2 is FYNNEI. This CDR3 is CASRTDGSYEQYF. CDR3 nucleotide sequence: TGTGCCAGCAGGACGGACGGCTCCTACGAGCAGTACTTC.

The chain has TRBV3-1 (or the pseudogene TRBV3-2) and TRBJ2-2; 8 bases agree with TRBD2. V shed 4 bases, J shed 5 bases, and the junction held 6 bases outside the gene matches. This CDR3 has 15 residues. Germline CDR1 and CDR2: LGHDT and YNNKEL (reference sequence). Here the CDR3 reads CASSPRTSITGELFF. In nucleotides, the CDR3 is TGTGCCAGCAGCCCAAGGACTAGCATTACCGGGGAGCTGTTTTTT.

This chain joins TRBV24-1 and TRBJ1-2; D unclear. CDR3 length: 13 residues. Germline lookup yields CDR1 KGHDR and CDR2 SFDVKD. V gave up 9 bases and J gave up 2 bases, with 12 bases separating them. DNA of the CDR3: TGTGCCACCCAGGCAAGTGGCAACTATGGCTACACCTTC. Its protein product is CATQASGNYGYTF.

J is TRBJ1-1 and V is TRBV4-3; tentatively, D is TRBD1 (6 bases). This CDR3 comprises 13 residues. V lost 3 bases and J lost 6, with 11 bases in between. Germline assignment: CDR1 LGHNA and CDR2 YSLEER. The CDR3 sequence is CASSQSGVPEAFF. DNA of the CDR3: TGCGCCAGCAGCCAGTCAGGGGTTCCTGAAGCTTTCTTT.

The chain has TRBV19 and TRBJ1-5; 9 bases fit TRBD1. Germline lookup yields CDR1 LNHDA and CDR2 SQIVND (reference sequence). The CDR3 runs 17 residues. V lost 0 bases and J lost 6; bases outside the gene matches: 9. CDR3 DNA: TGTGCCAGTAGTATAGAAGGGACAGGGAGTTTCCCTCAGCCCCAGCATTTT. Its protein product is CASSIEGTGSFPQPQHF.

The gene calls are TRBV2 and TRBJ1-5; unclear D gene. Germline CDR1 and CDR2: SNHLY and FYNNEI. CDR3 size: 13 residues. V shed 3 bases and J shed 6 bases, with 9 bases lying between them. The CDR3 nucleotides read TGTGCCAGCAGTGAGATCGGTGGTCAGCCCCAGCATTTT. Its translation is CASSEIGGQPQHF.

The V call is TRBV2, the J call TRBJ2-7, with 11 bases identical to TRBD1. The CDR3 totals 18 residues. Germline assignment: CDR1 SNHLY and CDR2 FYNNEI. The V gene end was trimmed by 4 bases and the J gene end by 0 bases; junction bases not matched to a gene: 11. CDR3 sequence (DNA): TGTGCCAGCAGTGCGGACAGGGGGCTTACATACGTCTCCTACGAGCAGTACTTC. It is translated as CASSADRGLTYVSYEQYF.

This clone was seen a single time. CDR3 loop: CASNRGPSSYNSPLHF. CDR3 nucleotides: TGTGCCAGCAACAGGGGCCCAAGCTCCTATAATTCACCCCTCCACTTT. The chain recombines TRBV5-5 with TRBJ1-6, with 7 bases aligning to TRBD1. The CDR3 spans 16 residues. Germline assignment: CDR1 SGHKS and CDR2 YYEKEE (reference sequence). Germline trimming cut 6 bases from V and 0 bases from J; bases unmatched to any gene: 6.

This chain uses TRBV3-1 (or the pseudogene TRBV3-2) with TRBJ2-3; D possibly corresponds to TRBD2 (5 bases). This CDR3 has 15 amino acids. Deletions cut 1 base from V and 3 bases from J, with 11 bases between. The germline CDR1 and CDR2 sequences are LGHDT and YNNKEL (reference sequence). This chain's CDR3 is CASSQVRGWTDTQYF. The DNA for the CDR3 is TGTGCCAGCAGCCAAGTGAGAGGGTGGACAGATACGCAGTATTTT.

This CDR3 is CASRHQQGDTQYF. DNA for the CDR3: TGTGCCAGCAGACACCAACAGGGAGATACGCAGTATTTT. J is TRBJ2-3 and V is TRBV12-3 or TRBV12-4; possibly TRBD1 for D (6 bases). V was pared by 6 bases and J by 5 bases, with 12 bases between. CDR3 length: 13 amino acids.

This chain joins TRBV18 and TRBJ2-3; TRBD1 is a possible D gene (5 bases). The CDR3 runs 14 residues. CDR1 and CDR2 from the germline V gene are KGHSH and LQKENI. Trimming took off 6 bases at V and 0 bases at J, with 10 bases between the two ends. This CDR3 is CASSRQTSTDTQYF. For the CDR3, the DNA is TGTGCCAGCTCCAGACAGACTAGCACAGATACGCAGTATTTT.

This rearrangement joins TRBV6-2 or TRBV6-3 to TRBJ2-3; possibly TRBD1 for D (6 bases). Germline CDR1 MNHEY, CDR2 SVGEGT. This CDR3 region has 16 residues. V was pared by 4 bases and J by 0 bases, with 14 bases between. CDR3 nucleotide sequence: TGTGCCAGCAGTTGGACAGCGTTCTTTAGCACAGATACGCAGTATTTT. Protein sequence: CASSWTAFFSTDTQYF.